This TCR beta chain stems from a study of early T cells in non-severe SARS-CoV-2 infection. In the study overall: Bulk RNA from unsorted whole blood was sequenced; chains were unpaired. Findings and limits, study-wide: The VDJdb matching leaned toward anti-spike CD8 responses and overlooked private and CD4 specificities.

Germline V gene data show CDR1 as MNHEY and CDR2 as SMNVEV (reference sequence). After removal of 1 base from V and 5 bases from J, the junction contained 8 bases not matched to a gene. The CDR3 runs to 15 residues. Each single cDNA molecule received a unique molecular identifier. TCRdb re-derived calls from the 5' RACE reads in MiXCR, one entry per CDR3 protein. The profile covers under 70,000 distinct CDR3 sequences, with about 9.9% appearing a single time and 3% to 4.5% taken by the ten largest. Concerning this clonotype itself: No antigen is known for it.

The chain carries TRBV27 and TRBJ2-7; TRBD2 agrees at 7 bases. The receptor comes from an adult who was a healthcare worker with PCR-confirmed SARS-CoV-2 infection or an uninfected control (not recorded which). Sequencing input: whole blood. The CDR3 nucleotides are TGTGCCAGCAGTTTATACCAGGGAGGGGACCACGAGCAGTACTTC. Its translation: CASSLYQGGDHEQYF.